A single sample gave rise to the 31 T cell receptor beta chains below, sequenced in a study of T cell repertoires in cytomegalovirus infection. TCRdb re-derived calls from the reads in MiXCR, one entry per CDR3 protein. The sample gives roughly 760,000 distinct CDR3 sequences, 35% to 45% of which show up once; around 2.8% is in the top ten. Sequencing was done on a sample of PBMCs. The receptors derive from a human donor in good health (CMV status not recorded). Some clones in this sample may be carry-over from other donors' samples.

J is TRBJ1-5 and V is TRBV2; D gene unclear. Looked up from germline, CDR1 is SNHLY and CDR2 is FYNNEI. Trimming pared 2 bases from V and 6 bases from J, leaving 11 bases between. The CDR3 is 14 amino acids. CDR3 sequence reads: CASSEYRVSQPQHF. As DNA, the CDR3 is TGTGCCAGCAGTGAATATAGGGTGAGTCAGCCCCAGCATTTT.

This clonotype has a count of ten or more. V and J are TRBV7-8 and TRBJ2-3, with a possible D match to TRBD2 (7 bases). The CDR3 extends over 16 amino acids. The V end was cut by 3 bases, the J end by 1 base, with 14 bases between. Germline lookup yields CDR1 SGHVS and CDR2 FQNEAQ. The CDR3 bases are TGTGCCAGCAGCTTTCTGGGGGGGCGGCGCACAGATACGCAGTATTTT. Translating it yields CASSFLGGRRTDTQYF. Together with reference TRBV7-8 and TRBJ2-3, the CDR3 gives the full variable domain: GAGVSQSPRYKVAKRGQDVALRCDPISGHVSLFWYQQALGQGPEFLTYFQNEAQLDKSGLPSDRFFAERPEGSVSTLKIQRTQQEDSAVYLCASSFLGGRRTDTQYFGPGTRLTVL.

This clonotype was recorded many times. V usage is TRBV11-2 and J usage is TRBJ1-3; D is unclear. Germline CDR1 is SGHAT and CDR2 is FQNNGV. This CDR3 is built from 15 residues. Trimming removed 2 bases from V and 0 bases from J, with 8 bases in between. In nucleotides, the CDR3 is TGTGCCAGCAGCTTACAGGCACGCTCTGGAAACACCATATATTTT. It yields the protein CASSLQARSGNTIYF.

Only one count was recorded for this clonotype. The chain is built from TRBV20-1 and TRBJ1-5, with TRBD1 identical over 8 bases. CDR1 and CDR2 (germline): DFQATT, SNEGSKA (reference sequence). The CDR3 contains 16 residues. The trim removed 7 bases at V and 2 bases at J, leaving 13 bases unmatched. The CDR3 region has the DNA TGCAGTGTCAGGGGTACAGGGGGTAGGGGCAATCAGCCCCAGCATTTT. It specifies CSVRGTGGRGNQPQHF.

This clonotype was counted ten times or more. The chain recombines TRBV4-1 with TRBJ2-1, with D hard to call. CDR1 and CDR2 (germline): MGHRA, YSYEKL. The V and J ends lost 4 bases and 0 bases respectively, with 10 bases between them. This CDR3 has 15 amino acids. This CDR3 is CASSPIRSSYNEQFF. The CDR3, as DNA: TGCGCCAGCAGCCCAATCCGGAGCTCCTACAATGAGCAGTTCTTC.

In DNA form, the CDR3 reads TGTGCCAGCAGCTTAGCAACAGGGTTGGACACCGGGGAGCTGTTTTTT. Translation: CASSLATGLDTGELFF. The genes are TRBV11-2 and TRBJ2-2; weak D call: TRBD1 (6 bases). The CDR3 has 16 residues. CDR1 and CDR2 (germline): SGHAT, FQNNGV. Trimming removed 1 base at V and 3 bases at J, with 12 bases between.

This clonotype was recorded many times. This sequence joins TRBV7-3 and TRBJ2-7; no clear D. Per the germline V gene, CDR1 is SGHTA and CDR2 is FQGTGA. V dropped 2 bases and J dropped 0 bases, with 11 bases sitting between them. The CDR3 consists of 15 residues. The CDR3 DNA follows: TGTGCCAGCAGCTTAGTTCCAGGAAGCTCCTACGAGCAGTACTTC. Translation: CASSLVPGSSYEQYF.

The rearrangement uses TRBV19 and TRBJ2-7; D gene unclear. The CDR3 has 15 amino acids. Germline V gives CDR1 LNHDA, CDR2 SQIVND (reference sequence). Trimming cost V 1 base and J 4 bases, with 14 bases left between them. The CDR3 sequence is CASSIVLGNDYEQYF. In nucleotides, the CDR3 is TGTGCCAGTAGTATAGTTTTAGGGAACGATTACGAGCAGTACTTC.

The J gene is TRBJ2-1, the V gene TRBV10-3; possibly TRBD1 for D (5 bases). The V gene's germline CDR1 is ENHRY and CDR2 SYGVKD. With 0 bases removed from V and 4 bases from J, the gap between germline ends came to 10 bases. The CDR3 runs 15 residues. DNA of the CDR3: TGTGCCATCAGTGAGTCAGGGGCCGCTTACAATGAGCAGTTCTTC. Protein: CAISESGAAYNEQFF.

This clonotype was observed a few times. The chain couples TRBV20-1 to TRBJ2-7, with D unclear. There are 15 residues in the CDR3. Germline values: CDR1 DFQATT, CDR2 SNEGSKA (reference sequence). The germline V and J ends were trimmed by 1 base and 0 bases, with 13 bases remaining between them. The CDR3 loop is CSARVWQESSYEQYF. CDR3 sequence (DNA): TGCAGTGCTAGAGTCTGGCAGGAGAGCTCCTACGAGCAGTACTTC.

This clonotype occurred many times. V usage is TRBV10-3 and J usage is TRBJ2-5; the D is unclear. Trimming took 5 bases from V and 5 from J, leaving 15 bases between them. CDR1 and CDR2 from the germline V gene are ENHRY and SYGVKD. The CDR3 loop spans 14 amino acids. In DNA, the CDR3 is TGTGCCATCAGTACTCACGGCCCAACGGAGACCCAGTACTTC. It translates to CAISTHGPTETQYF.

This clonotype showed up many times. V gene TRBV7-8 combines with J gene TRBJ1-1, with D possibly matching TRBD1 (6 bases). CDR3 size: 16 residues. The V gene's germline CDR1 is SGHVS and CDR2 FQNEAQ. Trimming took off 0 bases at V and 4 bases at J, with 15 bases between the two ends. DNA for the CDR3: TGTGCCAGCAGCTTAGCCGGCGGGGGCAGAACCACTGAAGCTTTCTTT. It yields the protein CASSLAGGGRTTEAFF.

This clonotype occurred many times. V and J are TRBV7-6 and TRBJ2-1; possible D gene TRBD2, 5 bases. Trimming left V 2 bases short and J 5 bases short, with 10 bases between. The CDR3 contains 14 residues. Germline V lookup: CDR1 SGHVS, CDR2 FNYEAQ. This CDR3 is CASSLTLVHNEQFF. For the CDR3, the DNA is TGTGCCAGCAGCTTAACACTAGTCCACAATGAGCAGTTCTTC. The whole variable domain, filled in from reference TRBV7-6 and TRBJ2-1, reads GAGVSQSPRYKVTKRGQDVALRCDPISGHVSLYWYRQALGQGPEFLTYFNYEAQQDKSGLPNDRFSAERPEGSISTLTIQRTEQRDSAMYRCASSLTLVHNEQFFGPGTRLTVL.

This clonotype was seen more than once but under ten times. The J gene is TRBJ2-2, the V gene TRBV20-1, with D unresolved. Germline V CDR1 and CDR2: DFQATT, SNEGSKA (reference sequence). V was cut by 3 bases and J by 7 bases, with 12 bases left in between. The CDR3 has 13 residues. CDR3 amino acids: CSASPSSGGELFF. The CDR3 region has the DNA TGCAGTGCTAGCCCCAGCTCCGGCGGGGAGCTGTTTTTT.

A note on this clonotype: The CDR3 does not end in the conserved phenylalanine or tryptophan, so this is likely a read error. The V and J genes are TRBV7-6 and TRBJ2-7; TRBD2 agrees at 11 bases. Germline V gene data show CDR1 as SGHVS and CDR2 as FNYEAQ. V was pared by 5 bases and J by 6 bases, with 3 bases of the junction left unmatched. The CDR3 length is 13 residues. CDR3: CASSATSGGEQYL. CDR3 in DNA: TGTGCCAGCAGCGCCACTAGCGGGGGCGAGCAGTACTTA.

This clonotype occurred a few times. The chain links TRBV7-9 to TRBJ1-6; no reliable D call. V was trimmed by 5 bases and J by 10 bases, leaving 9 bases between them. The CDR3 has 12 amino acids. Germline V gene data show CDR1 as SEHNR and CDR2 as FQNEAQ (reference sequence). The CDR3 DNA reads TGTGCCAGCAGCCCGGATCCATCACCCCTCCACTTT. Encoded protein: CASSPDPSPLHF.

The chain carries TRBV6-6 and TRBJ2-1, with D tentatively TRBD1 (6 bases). CDR3 size: 12 residues. The germline V and J ends were trimmed by 2 bases and 10 bases, with 9 bases remaining between them. Per the germline V gene, CDR1 is MNHNY and CDR2 is SVGAGI (reference sequence). In DNA, the CDR3 is TGTGCCAGCAGTTACGGGGGACACGAGCAGTTCTTC. Translation gives CASSYGGHEQFF.

Only a few counts were recorded for this clonotype. V gene TRBV28 combines with J gene TRBJ1-5, with D perhaps matching TRBD1 (6 bases). Germline CDR1 and CDR2: MDHEN and SYDVKM. The V and J ends lost 6 bases and 0 bases respectively, with 15 bases between them. The CDR3 runs 16 residues. The DNA for the CDR3 is TGTGCCAGCAGGACGGGGGCCGGATATAGCAATCAGCCCCAGCATTTT. Translated: CASRTGAGYSNQPQHF. Using reference TRBV28 and TRBJ1-5 for the parts outside the CDR3, the full variable domain is DVKVTQSSRYLVKRTGEKVFLECVQDMDHENMFWYRQDPGLGLRLIYFSYDVKMKEKGDIPEGYSVSREKKERFSLILESASTNQTSMYLCASRTGAGYSNQPQHFGDGTRLSIL.

This clonotype was detected only a few times. The chain links TRBV19 to TRBJ2-3, with D uncertain. Germline CDR1 is LNHDA and CDR2 is SQIVND (reference sequence). CDR3 length: 17 residues. V gave up 5 bases and J gave up 0 bases, with 18 bases separating them. The CDR3 nucleotides are TGTGCCAGTAGTTGTGAACGGTGGCAGGCGAGCACAGATACGCAGTATTTT. Translation gives CASSCERWQASTDTQYF.

This sequence joins TRBV28 and TRBJ2-2, with 7 bases that match TRBD2. V was pared by 2 bases and J by 2 bases, with 11 bases of the junction left unmatched. From germline, CDR1 is MDHEN and CDR2 SYDVKM. There are 18 residues in the CDR3. Written as DNA, the CDR3 is TGTGCCAGCAGTTTAACCCTGGGAGGGGCAGCCAACACCGGGGAGCTGTTTTTT. Translation: CASSLTLGGAANTGELFF.

The V gene is TRBV4-1, the J gene TRBJ1-2, with D possibly TRBD1 on 6 matching bases. Per germline, CDR1 MGHRA and CDR2 YSYEKL. Trimming took 2 bases from V and 0 from J, leaving 10 bases between them. The CDR3 has 15 residues. CDR3: CASSQLDSTNYGYTF. CDR3 sequence (DNA): TGCGCCAGCAGCCAACTGGACAGTACTAACTATGGCTACACCTTC.

The CDR3 protein is CAFCTTTIGEQYF. The CDR3 DNA sequence: TGTGCCTTCTGTACGACAACAATTGGCGAGCAGTACTTC. The chain couples TRBV5-4 to TRBJ2-7; D is uncertain. This CDR3 is built from 13 residues. Germline values: CDR1 SGHNT, CDR2 YYREEE (reference sequence). Trimming pared 10 bases from V and 6 bases from J, leaving 20 bases between.

The chain employs TRBV12-3 or TRBV12-4 and TRBJ2-1; 9 nucleotides align to TRBD1. CDR3 length equals 12 residues. With 2 bases clipped from V and 16 bases from J, the junction kept 6 bases outside the gene matches. The CDR3: CASSLSRGQGFF. DNA of the CDR3: TGTGCCAGCAGTTTAAGTAGGGGACAGGGCTTCTTC.

Regarding this clonotype: A read error may explain this, as a much larger clone is one base away. This CDR3 fails to terminate in the conserved phenylalanine or tryptophan, so it likely reflects a read error. The genes are TRBV7-2 and TRBJ1-2; D is perhaps TRBD1 (6 bases). This CDR3 is built from 16 residues. Trimming took 3 bases from V and 4 from J, leaving 18 bases between them. Germline-derived CDR1 and CDR2 are SGHTA and FQGNSA. DNA for the CDR3: TGTGCCAGCAGCTTCCAGGGGCAGGCCGGCTTCTATGGCTACACCTTA. This translates into CASSFQGQAGFYGYTL.

This clonotype was seen only a few times. CDR3 DNA: TGTGCCAGTAGTCGACAACCCAAGGGCACTGAAGCTTTCTTT. Amino acid sequence: CASSRQPKGTEAFF. V is TRBV19 and J is TRBJ1-1; no clear D. CDR1 is LNHDA, CDR2 SQIVND, per germline (reference sequence). This CDR3 is built from 14 residues. The ends were cut back, 5 bases at V and 4 bases at J, with 14 bases in the middle.

The V call is TRBV12-3 or TRBV12-4, the J call TRBJ1-2, with TRBD1 matching 7 bases. Trimming cost V 6 bases and J 11 bases; bases outside gene matches: 18. This CDR3 spans 15 amino acids. CDR3 in amino acids: CASSPRTGGYGVYTF. In DNA, the CDR3 is TGTGCCAGCAGCCCCCGGACAGGCGGCTATGGGGTGTACACCTTC.

This clonotype was detected only a few times. The rearrangement joins TRBV12-3 or TRBV12-4 to TRBJ2-3; 11 positions match TRBD2. The junction had 7 bases not matched to a gene; V was cut back by 11 bases and J by 6 bases. This CDR3 spans 13 amino acids. CDR3 bases: TGTGCCTCGCGGACTAGCGGGTCGGATACGCAGTATTTT. Translating gives CASRTSGSDTQYF.

The V gene is TRBV20-1, the J gene TRBJ2-5; tentatively, D is TRBD1 or TRBD2 (5 bases each). V was clipped by 1 base and J by 2 bases, with 14 bases between them. Germline V gene lookup returns CDR1 DFQATT and CDR2 SNEGSKA (reference sequence). The CDR3 totals 15 residues. The CDR3 DNA sequence: TGCAGTGCTAGAGCCCGGGACCGACGACAAGAGACCCAGTACTTC. This translates into CSARARDRRQETQYF.

The rearrangement joins TRBV27 to TRBJ2-7, with TRBD2 as a possible D gene (6 bases). Deletions cut 4 bases from V and 5 bases from J, with 12 bases between. In germline, CDR1 is MNHEY, CDR2 SMNVEV (reference sequence). The CDR3 has 13 amino acids. The chain's CDR3 is CASSWRGSHEQYF. CDR3 in DNA: TGTGCCAGCAGTTGGCGGGGATCCCACGAGCAGTACTTC.

Here the CDR3 reads CASSQVLSSYNEQFF. CDR3 bases: TGTGCCAGCAGCCAGGTCCTGAGCTCCTACAATGAGCAGTTCTTC. The J gene is TRBJ2-1, the V gene TRBV14; D remains unclear. Germline-derived CDR1 and CDR2 are SGHDN and FVKESK. The CDR3 is 15 amino acids. V dropped 3 bases and J dropped 0 bases, with 9 bases sitting between them.

The sample holds a few counts of this clonotype. The genes are TRBV12-5 and TRBJ1-1; tentatively, D is TRBD1 (5 bases). V lost 10 bases to trimming and J lost 4 bases, with 13 bases between them. CDR3 length: 12 residues. Germline CDR1 LGHNT, CDR2 FRNRAP. The CDR3 here is CAKGCVSTEAFF. The CDR3 bases are TGTGCTAAGGGGTGTGTGTCCACTGAAGCTTTCTTT.